The 3 T cell receptor beta chains presented below share a single source sample, sequenced in a study of shared clonotypes between healthy human individuals. The protocol was immunoSEQ multiplex PCR, while the TCRdb copy is restricted to in-frame clones and leaves out a portion. The sample includes roughly 650,000 clones, about 96% of them seen just once. Positive CCR7 selection of CD45RO-negative cells yielded the naive CD8 cells, and terminally differentiated effector memory CD45RA+ cells were excluded. What was sequenced was naive CD8+ T cells sorted from blood. These receptors originate from a woman in her twenties or thirties in good health.

This chain connects TRBV7-9 to TRBJ2-7; 8 bases match TRBD1. CDR3 length: 14 amino acids. Germline V gene sequence: CDR1 SEHNR, CDR2 FQNEAQ (reference sequence). Trimming cost V 6 bases and J 5 bases; bases outside gene matches: 9. The CDR3 DNA reads as TGTGCCAGCAGTACGACAGGGGTTAGAAACGAGCAGTACTTC. Protein: CASSTTGVRNEQYF.

The chain uses TRBV7-9 and TRBJ1-1; 10 nucleotides line up with TRBD1. J lost 6 bases, V lost 1 base, and 5 bases had no gene match. The CDR3 runs 15 residues. Per germline, CDR1 SEHNR and CDR2 FQNEAQ (reference sequence). This CDR3 reads CASSLETGGNPEAFF. The DNA for the CDR3 is TGTGCCAGCAGCTTAGAGACAGGGGGCAACCCTGAAGCTTTCTTT.

The V gene is TRBV9, the J gene TRBJ2-1; TRBD2 agrees at 8 bases. Germline assignment: CDR1 SGDLS and CDR2 YYNGEE. The length of the CDR3 is 15 residues. V gave up 4 bases and J gave up 7 bases; unmatched junction bases: 10. CDR3 DNA sequence: TGTGCCAGCAGCCGTAGCGGGGCCCTCAGTAATGAGCAGTTCTTC. Its translation is CASSRSGALSNEQFF.